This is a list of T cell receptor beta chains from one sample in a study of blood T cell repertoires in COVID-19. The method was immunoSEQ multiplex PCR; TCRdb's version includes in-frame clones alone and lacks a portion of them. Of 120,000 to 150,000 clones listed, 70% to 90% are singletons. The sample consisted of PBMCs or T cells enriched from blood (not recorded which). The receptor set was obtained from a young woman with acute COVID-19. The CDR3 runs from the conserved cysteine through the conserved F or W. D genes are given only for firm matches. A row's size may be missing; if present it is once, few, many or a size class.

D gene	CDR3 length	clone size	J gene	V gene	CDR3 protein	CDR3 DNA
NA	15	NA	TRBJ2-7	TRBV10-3	CAISVKGGDSYEQYF	TGTGCCATCAGTGTAAAGGGGGGGGACTCCTACGAGCAGTACTTC
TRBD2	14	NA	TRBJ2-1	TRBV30	CAWSGREGRNEQFF	TGTGCCTGGAGTGGGAGGGAGGGCCGGAATGAGCAGTTCTTC
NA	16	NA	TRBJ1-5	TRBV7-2	CASSWKGSVSNQPQHF	TGTGCCAGCAGCTGGAAGGGGTCGGTGAGCAATCAGCCCCAGCATTTT
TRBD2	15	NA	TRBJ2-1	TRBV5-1	CASSPGTSVNNEQFF	TGCGCCAGCAGCCCCGGGACTAGCGTTAACAATGAGCAGTTCTTC
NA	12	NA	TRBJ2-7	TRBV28	CASSLPGQSWYF	TGTGCCAGCAGTTTGCCTGGACAGTCATGGTACTTC
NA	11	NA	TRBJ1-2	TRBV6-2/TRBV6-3	CASSYGGGYTF	TGTGCCAGCAGTTACGGGGGCGGCTACACCTTC
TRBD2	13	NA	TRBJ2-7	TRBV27	CASGIGTSNEQYF	TGTGCCAGCGGAATTGGGACTAGCAATGAGCAGTACTTC
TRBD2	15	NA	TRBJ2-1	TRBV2	CASSELAGGYNEQFF	TGTGCCAGCAGCGAACTAGCGGGAGGTTACAATGAGCAGTTCTTC
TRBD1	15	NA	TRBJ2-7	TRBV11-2	CASSLGTGWTYEQYF	TGTGCCAGCAGCTTAGGGACAGGGTGGACCTACGAGCAGTACTTC
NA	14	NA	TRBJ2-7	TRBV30	CAWSESSRVIGQYF	TGTGCCTGGAGTGAATCGTCCAGGGTGATTGGGCAGTACTTC
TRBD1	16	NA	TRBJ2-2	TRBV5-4	CASSTGTGVIGGELFF	TGTGCCAGCAGTACCGGGACAGGGGTTATCGGCGGGGAGCTGTTTTTT
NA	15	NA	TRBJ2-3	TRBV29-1	CSVLAPREWADTQYF	TGCAGCGTCCTGGCCCCACGGGAGTGGGCAGATACGCAGTATTTT
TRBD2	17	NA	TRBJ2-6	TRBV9	CASSVVPGGSGANVLTF	TGTGCCAGCAGCGTAGTACCGGGAGGGTCAGGGGCCAACGTCCTGACTTTC
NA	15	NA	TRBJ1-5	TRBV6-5	CASSPGQYSNQPQHF	TGTGCCAGCAGTCCAGGACAGTATAGCAATCAGCCCCAGCATTTT
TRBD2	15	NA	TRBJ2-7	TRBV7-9	CASSSPLAGVWEQYF	TGTGCCAGCAGCTCCCCTCTAGCGGGAGTGTGGGAGCAGTACTTC
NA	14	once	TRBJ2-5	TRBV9	CASSVTGSRETQYF	TGTGCCAGCAGCGTTACAGGGAGTCGGGAGACCCAGTACTTC
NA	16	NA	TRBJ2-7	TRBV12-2	CASRLGVGTDPYEQYF	TGTGCAAGTCGCCTGGGAGTGGGGACAGACCCCTACGAGCAGTACTTC
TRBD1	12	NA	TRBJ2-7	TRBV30	CAWNRDRGPEYF	TGTGCCTGGAACCGGGACAGGGGGCCGGAGTACTTC
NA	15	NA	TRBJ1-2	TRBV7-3	CASSLRPTFNYGYTF	TGTGCCAGCAGCTTAAGACCGACTTTTAACTATGGCTACACCTTC
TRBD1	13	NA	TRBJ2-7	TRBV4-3	CASSQMTGIEQYF	TGCGCCAGCAGCCAAATGACAGGGATCGAGCAGTACTTC
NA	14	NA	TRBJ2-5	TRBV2	CASSPSQGQETQYF	TGTGCCAGCAGCCCGTCACAGGGACAAGAGACCCAGTACTTC
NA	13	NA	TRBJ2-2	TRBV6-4	CASSGTSTGELFF	TGTGCCAGCAGTGGAACTAGCACCGGGGAGCTGTTTTTT
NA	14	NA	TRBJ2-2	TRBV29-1	CSATGTSNTGELFF	TGCAGCGCCACCGGGACTTCGAACACCGGGGAGCTGTTTTTT
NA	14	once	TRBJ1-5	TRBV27	CASSLLGDNQPQHF	TGTGCCAGCAGTTTATTAGGGGACAATCAGCCCCAGCATTTT
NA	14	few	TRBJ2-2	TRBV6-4	CASSDSEATGELFF	TGTGCCAGCAGTGACTCCGAGGCCACCGGGGAGCTGTTTTTT
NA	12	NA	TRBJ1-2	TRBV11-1	CASSLERGGYTF	TGTGCCAGCAGCCTCGAACGGGGTGGCTACACCTTC
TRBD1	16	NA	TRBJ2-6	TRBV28	CASRTGGFSGANVLTF	TGTGCCAGCAGGACAGGGGGGTTCTCTGGGGCCAACGTCCTGACTTTC
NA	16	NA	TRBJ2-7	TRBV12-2	CASRSSGEGRHYEQYF	TGTGCAAGTCGCTCCTCGGGGGAAGGGAGGCACTACGAGCAGTACTTC
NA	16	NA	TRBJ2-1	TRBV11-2	CASSLERGGIRNEQFF	TGTGCCAGCAGCTTAGAGAGGGGAGGCATAAGAAATGAGCAGTTCTTC
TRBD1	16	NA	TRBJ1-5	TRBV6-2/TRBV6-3	CASSYPWTGGRQPQHF	TGTGCCAGCAGTTACCCTTGGACAGGGGGAAGACAGCCCCAGCATTTT
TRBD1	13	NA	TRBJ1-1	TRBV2	CASSQGQGTEAFF	TGTGCCAGCAGTCAAGGACAGGGCACTGAAGCTTTCTTT
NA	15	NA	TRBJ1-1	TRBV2	CASRRGVMRNTEAFF	TGTGCCAGCCGGAGGGGTGTTATGAGGAACACTGAAGCTTTCTTT
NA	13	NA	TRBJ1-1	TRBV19	CASSIYGGAEAFF	TGTGCCAGTAGTATATATGGGGGGGCTGAAGCTTTCTTT
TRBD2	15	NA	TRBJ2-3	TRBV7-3	CASSSGLAGVDTQYF	TGTGCCAGCAGCTCGGGACTAGCGGGAGTGGATACGCAGTATTTT
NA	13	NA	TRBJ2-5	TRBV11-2	CASSLGQAETQYF	TGTGCCAGCAGCTTAGGACAGGCGGAGACCCAGTACTTC
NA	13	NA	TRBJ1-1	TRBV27	CASKEWANTEAFF	TGTGCCAGCAAGGAATGGGCGAACACTGAAGCTTTCTTT
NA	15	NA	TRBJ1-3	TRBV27	CASSLEARAGNTIYF	TGTGCCAGCAGTTTAGAGGCCAGGGCTGGAAACACCATATATTTT
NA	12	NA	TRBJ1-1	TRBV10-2	CASSDSHTEAFF	TGCGCCAGCTCGGACAGCCACACTGAAGCTTTCTTT
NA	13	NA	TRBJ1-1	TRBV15	CATSRGMNTEAFF	TGTGCCACCAGCAGAGGTATGAACACTGAAGCTTTCTTT
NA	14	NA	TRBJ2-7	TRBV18	CASSPRTTTYEQYF	TGTGCCAGCTCACCAAGGACAACCACCTACGAGCAGTACTTC
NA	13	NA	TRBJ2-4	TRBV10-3	CAISPSAKNIQYF	TGTGCCATCAGTCCCTCAGCCAAAAACATTCAGTACTTC
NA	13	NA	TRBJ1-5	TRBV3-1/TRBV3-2	CASSQAGDQPQHF	TGTGCCAGCAGCCAAGCAGGGGATCAGCCCCAGCATTTT
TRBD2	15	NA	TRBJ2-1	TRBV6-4	CASSDEAGGYNEQFF	TGTGCCAGCAGTGATGAAGCGGGAGGATACAATGAGCAGTTCTTC